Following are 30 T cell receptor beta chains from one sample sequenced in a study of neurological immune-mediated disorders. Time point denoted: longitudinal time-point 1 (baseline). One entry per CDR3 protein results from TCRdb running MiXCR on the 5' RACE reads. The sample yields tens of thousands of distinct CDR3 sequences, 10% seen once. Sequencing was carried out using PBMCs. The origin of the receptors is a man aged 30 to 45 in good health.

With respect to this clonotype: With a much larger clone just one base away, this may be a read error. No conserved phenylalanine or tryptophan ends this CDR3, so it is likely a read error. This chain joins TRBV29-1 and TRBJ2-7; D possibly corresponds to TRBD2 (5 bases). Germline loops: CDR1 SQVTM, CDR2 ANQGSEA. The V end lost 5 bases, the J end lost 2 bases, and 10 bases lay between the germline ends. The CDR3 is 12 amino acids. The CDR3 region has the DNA TGCAGCGTTAGTTACGGGGCCTACGAGCAGTACATC. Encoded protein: CSVSYGAYEQYI.

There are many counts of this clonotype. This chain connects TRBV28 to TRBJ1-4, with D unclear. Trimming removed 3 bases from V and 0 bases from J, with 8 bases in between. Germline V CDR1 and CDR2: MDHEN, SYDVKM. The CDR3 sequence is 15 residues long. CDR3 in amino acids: CASSLASATNEKLFF. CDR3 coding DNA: TGTGCCAGCAGTTTGGCCAGCGCAACTAATGAAAAACTGTTTTTT.

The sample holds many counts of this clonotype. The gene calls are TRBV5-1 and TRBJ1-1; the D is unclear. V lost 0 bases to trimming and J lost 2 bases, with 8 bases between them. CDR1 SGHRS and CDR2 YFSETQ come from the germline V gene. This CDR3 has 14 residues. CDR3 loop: CASSLAFPNTEAFF. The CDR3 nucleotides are TGCGCCAGCAGCTTGGCTTTTCCAAACACTGAAGCTTTCTTT. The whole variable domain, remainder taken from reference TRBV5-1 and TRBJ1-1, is KAGVTQTPRYLIKTRGQQVTLSCSPISGHRSVSWYQQTPGQGLQFLFEYFSETQRNKGNFPGRFSGRQFSNSRSEMNVSTLELGDSALYLCASSLAFPNTEAFFGQGTRLTVV.

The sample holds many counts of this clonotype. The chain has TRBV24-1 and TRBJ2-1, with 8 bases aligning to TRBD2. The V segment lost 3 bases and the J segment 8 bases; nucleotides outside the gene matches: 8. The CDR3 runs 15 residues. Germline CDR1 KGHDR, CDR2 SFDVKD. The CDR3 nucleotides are TGTGCCACCAGTGATCGGCTAGCGGGTTTCGATGAGCAGTTCTTC. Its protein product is CATSDRLAGFDEQFF.

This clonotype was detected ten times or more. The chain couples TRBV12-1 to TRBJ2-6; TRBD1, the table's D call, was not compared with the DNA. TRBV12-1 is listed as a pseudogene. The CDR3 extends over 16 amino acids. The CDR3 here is CAKRRQGASGANVLTF. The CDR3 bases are TGTGCCAAAAGGAGGCAGGGGGCGTCTGGGGCCAACGTCCTGACTTTC.

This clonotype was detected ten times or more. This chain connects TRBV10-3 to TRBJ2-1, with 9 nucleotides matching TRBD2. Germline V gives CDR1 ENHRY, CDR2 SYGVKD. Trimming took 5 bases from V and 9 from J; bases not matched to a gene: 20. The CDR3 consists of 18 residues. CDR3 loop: CAISTRRTSAGGLAEQFF. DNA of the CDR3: TGTGCCATCAGTACCCGCCGAACGTCGGCGGGAGGGCTTGCTGAGCAGTTCTTC.

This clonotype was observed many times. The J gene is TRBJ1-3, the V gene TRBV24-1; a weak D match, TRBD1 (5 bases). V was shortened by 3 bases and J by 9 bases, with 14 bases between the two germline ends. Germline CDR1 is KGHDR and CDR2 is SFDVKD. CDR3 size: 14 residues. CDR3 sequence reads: CATSDVRDRSTIYF. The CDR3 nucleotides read TGTGCCACCAGTGATGTGCGGGACCGAAGCACCATATATTTT.

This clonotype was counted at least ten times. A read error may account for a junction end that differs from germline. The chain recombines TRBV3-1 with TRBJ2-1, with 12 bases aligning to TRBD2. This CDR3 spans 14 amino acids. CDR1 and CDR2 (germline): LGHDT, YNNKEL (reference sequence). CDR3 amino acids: CASRQASGREEQFF. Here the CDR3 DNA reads TGTGCCAGCCGCCAGGCTAGCGGGAGGGAGGAGCAGTTCTTC.

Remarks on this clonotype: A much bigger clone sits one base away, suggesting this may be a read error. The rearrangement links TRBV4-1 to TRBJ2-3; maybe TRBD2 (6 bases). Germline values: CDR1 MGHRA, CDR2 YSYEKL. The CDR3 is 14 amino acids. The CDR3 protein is CANSQDDGGNTQYF. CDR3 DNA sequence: TGCGCCAACAGCCAAGACGATGGGGGGAATACGCAGTATTTT.

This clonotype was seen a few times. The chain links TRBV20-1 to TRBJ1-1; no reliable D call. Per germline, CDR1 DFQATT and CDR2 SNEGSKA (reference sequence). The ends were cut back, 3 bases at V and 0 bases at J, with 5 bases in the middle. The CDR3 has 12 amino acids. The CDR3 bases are TGCAGTGCTAGCCAGATGAACACTGAAGCTTTCTTT. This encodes CSASQMNTEAFF.

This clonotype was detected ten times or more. The CDR3 region has the DNA TGCAGTGCTAGAGATCAAGGGCCGACACCTAATCAGCCCCAGCATTTT. It yields the protein CSARDQGPTPNQPQHF. The rearrangement links TRBV20-1 to TRBJ1-5; no definite D call. V lost 0 bases and J 4 bases, leaving 16 bases between the germline ends. The CDR3 covers 16 residues. Germline lookup yields CDR1 DFQATT and CDR2 SNEGSKA (reference sequence).

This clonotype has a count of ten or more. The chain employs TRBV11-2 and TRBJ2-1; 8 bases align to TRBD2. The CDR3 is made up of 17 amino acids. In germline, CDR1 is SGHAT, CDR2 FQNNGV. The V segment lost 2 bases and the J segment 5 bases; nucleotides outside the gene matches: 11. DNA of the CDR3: TGTGCCAGCAGCTTACCCATTGGGACTAGAGTACACAATGAGCAGTTCTTC. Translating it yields CASSLPIGTRVHNEQFF.

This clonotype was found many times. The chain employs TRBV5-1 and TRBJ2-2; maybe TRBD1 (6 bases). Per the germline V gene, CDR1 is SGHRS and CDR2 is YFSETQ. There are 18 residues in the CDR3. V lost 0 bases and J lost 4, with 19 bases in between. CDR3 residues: CASSLAFMGRGATGELFF. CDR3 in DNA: TGCGCCAGCAGCTTGGCCTTTATGGGCAGGGGTGCCACCGGGGAGCTGTTTTTT.

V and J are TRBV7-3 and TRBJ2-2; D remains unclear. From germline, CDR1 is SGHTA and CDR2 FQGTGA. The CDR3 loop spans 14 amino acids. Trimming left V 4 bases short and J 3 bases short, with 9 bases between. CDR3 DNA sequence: TGTGCCAGCAGCTCGAACACTTACACCGGGGAGCTGTTTTTT. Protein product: CASSSNTYTGELFF.

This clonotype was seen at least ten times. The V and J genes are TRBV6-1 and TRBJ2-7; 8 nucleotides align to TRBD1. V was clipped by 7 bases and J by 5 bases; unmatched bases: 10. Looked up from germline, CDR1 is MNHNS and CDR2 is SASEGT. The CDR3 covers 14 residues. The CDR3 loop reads CASKRTGIIDEQYF. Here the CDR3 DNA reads TGTGCCAGCAAAAGGACAGGGATAATAGACGAGCAGTACTTC.

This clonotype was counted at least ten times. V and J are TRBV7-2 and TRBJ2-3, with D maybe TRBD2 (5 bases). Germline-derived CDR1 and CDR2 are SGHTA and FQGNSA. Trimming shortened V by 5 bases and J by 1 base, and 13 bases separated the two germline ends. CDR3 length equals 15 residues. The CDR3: CASSEAAGRTDTQYF. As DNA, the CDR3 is TGTGCCAGCAGCGAAGCGGCGGGCCGCACAGATACGCAGTATTTT.

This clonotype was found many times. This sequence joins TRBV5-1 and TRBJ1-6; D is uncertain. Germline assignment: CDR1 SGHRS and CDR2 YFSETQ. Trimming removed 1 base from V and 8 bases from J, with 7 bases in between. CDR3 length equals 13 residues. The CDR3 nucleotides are TGCGCCAGCAGCTTGAATCCCTATTCACCCCTCCACTTT. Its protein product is CASSLNPYSPLHF.

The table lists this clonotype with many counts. The CDR3 DNA reads as TGCAGTGCCGAGATAGGGACAGGATCCACAGATACGCAGTATTTT. As protein: CSAEIGTGSTDTQYF. This rearrangement joins TRBV20-1 to TRBJ2-3; 8 positions match TRBD1. There are 15 residues in the CDR3. J was trimmed by 2 bases and V by 6 bases; bases with no gene match: 10. CDR1 is DFQATT and CDR2 is SNEGSKA in the germline V gene (reference sequence).

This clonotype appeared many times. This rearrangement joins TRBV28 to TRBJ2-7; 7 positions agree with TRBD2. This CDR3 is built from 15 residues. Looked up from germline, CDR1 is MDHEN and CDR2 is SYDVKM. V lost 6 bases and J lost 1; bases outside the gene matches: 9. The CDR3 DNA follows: TGTGCCAGCAGCGAGGGGAGGGGAGGTTCCTACGAGCAGTACTTC. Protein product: CASSEGRGGSYEQYF.

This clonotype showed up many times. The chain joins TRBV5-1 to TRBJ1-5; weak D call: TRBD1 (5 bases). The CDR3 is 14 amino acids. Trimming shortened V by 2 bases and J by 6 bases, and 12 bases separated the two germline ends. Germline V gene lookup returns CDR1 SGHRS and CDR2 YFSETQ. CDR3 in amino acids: CASSLTQGIQPQHF. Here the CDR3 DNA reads TGCGCCAGCAGCTTAACGCAGGGAATTCAGCCCCAGCATTTT.

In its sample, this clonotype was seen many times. In nucleotides, the CDR3 is TGTGCCAGCTACCGGGCCCAAGGCTCACCCCTCCACTTT. Translated: CASYRAQGSPLHF. The V and J genes are TRBV28 and TRBJ1-6; D gene ambiguous. Germline CDR1 is MDHEN and CDR2 is SYDVKM. CDR3 length: 13 amino acids. Between the trimmed V and J ends, which lost 8 bases and 10 bases, there was a span of 15 bases.

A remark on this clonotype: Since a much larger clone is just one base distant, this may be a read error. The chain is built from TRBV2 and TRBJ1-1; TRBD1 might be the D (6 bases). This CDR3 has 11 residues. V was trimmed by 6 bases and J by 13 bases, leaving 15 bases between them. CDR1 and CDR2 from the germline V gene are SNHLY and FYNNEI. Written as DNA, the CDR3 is TGTGCCAGCAGCCCCTTTAGAGGGGGTTTCTTT. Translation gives CASSPFRGGFF.

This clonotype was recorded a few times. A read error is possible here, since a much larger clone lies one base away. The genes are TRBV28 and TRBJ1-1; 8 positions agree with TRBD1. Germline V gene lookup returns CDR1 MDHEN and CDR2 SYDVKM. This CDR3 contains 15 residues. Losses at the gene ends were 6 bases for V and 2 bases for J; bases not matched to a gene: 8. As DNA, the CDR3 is TGTGCCAGCAGGTCACAGGGGGAATCAAACACTGAAGCTTTCTTT. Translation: CASRSQGESNTEAFF.

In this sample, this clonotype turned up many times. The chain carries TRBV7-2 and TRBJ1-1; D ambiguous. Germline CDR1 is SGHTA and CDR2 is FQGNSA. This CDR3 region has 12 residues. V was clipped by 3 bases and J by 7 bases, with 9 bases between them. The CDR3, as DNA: TGTGCCAGCAGCTTCGGACGGAATGAAGCTTTCTTT. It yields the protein CASSFGRNEAFF. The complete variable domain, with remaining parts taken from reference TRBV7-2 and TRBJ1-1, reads GAGVSQSPSNKVTEKGKDVELRCDPISGHTALYWYRQSLGQGLEFLIYFQGNSAPDKSGLPSDRFSAERTGGSVSTLTIQRTQQEDSAVYLCASSFGRNEAFFGQGTRLTVV.

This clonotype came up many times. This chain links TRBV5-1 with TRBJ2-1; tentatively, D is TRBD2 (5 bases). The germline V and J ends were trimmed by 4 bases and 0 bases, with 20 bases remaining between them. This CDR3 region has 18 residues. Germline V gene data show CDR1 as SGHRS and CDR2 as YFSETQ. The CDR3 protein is CASSPGSLAQSSYNEQFF. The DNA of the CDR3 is TGCGCCAGCAGCCCCGGCTCTTTAGCGCAAAGCTCCTACAATGAGCAGTTCTTC.

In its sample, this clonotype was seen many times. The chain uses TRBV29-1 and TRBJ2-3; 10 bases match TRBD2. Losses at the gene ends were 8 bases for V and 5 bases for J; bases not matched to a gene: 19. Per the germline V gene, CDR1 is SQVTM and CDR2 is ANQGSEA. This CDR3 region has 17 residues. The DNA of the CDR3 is TGCAGCAATTACTACCTGGGGCTAGCGGGAGTCCAAGATACGCAGTATTTT. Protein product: CSNYYLGLAGVQDTQYF.

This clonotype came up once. The CDR3 sequence: CAWSVGGTQPQHF. CDR3 sequence (DNA): TGTGCCTGGAGTGTCGGAGGGACTCAGCCCCAGCATTTT. The gene calls are TRBV30 and TRBJ1-5, with a tentative D call TRBD1 (5 bases). Germline assignment: CDR1 GTSNPN and CDR2 SVGIG (reference sequence). The CDR3 runs 13 residues. The V gene lost 0 bases and the J gene lost 6 bases, with 9 bases spanning the gap.

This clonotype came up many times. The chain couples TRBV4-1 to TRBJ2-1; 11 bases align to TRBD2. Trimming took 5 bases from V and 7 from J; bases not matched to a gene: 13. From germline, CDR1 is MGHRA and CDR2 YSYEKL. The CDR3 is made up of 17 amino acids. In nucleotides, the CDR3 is TGCGCCAGCAGCTACACAGGACTAGCGGGTTGGGTTAATGAGCAGTTCTTC. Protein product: CASSYTGLAGWVNEQFF.

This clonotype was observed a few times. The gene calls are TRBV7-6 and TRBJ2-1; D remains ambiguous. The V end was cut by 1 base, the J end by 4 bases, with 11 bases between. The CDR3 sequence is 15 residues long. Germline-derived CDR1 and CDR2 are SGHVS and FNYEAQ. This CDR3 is CASSLGPGKYNEQFF. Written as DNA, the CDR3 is TGTGCCAGCAGCTTAGGTCCCGGCAAATACAATGAGCAGTTCTTC.

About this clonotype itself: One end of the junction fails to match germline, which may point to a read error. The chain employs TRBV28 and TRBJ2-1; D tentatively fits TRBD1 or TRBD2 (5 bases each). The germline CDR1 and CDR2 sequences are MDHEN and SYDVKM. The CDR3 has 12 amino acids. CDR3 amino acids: CASRGRPGDEQF. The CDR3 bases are TGTGCCAGCAGGGGACGTCCGGGCGATGAGCAGTTC.